Listed below are T cell receptor beta chains from one sample, sequenced in a study of T cells after yellow fever vaccination. TCRdb itself ran the 5' RACE reads through MiXCR, one entry per CDR3 protein. Of some 560,000 distinct CDR3 sequences listed, roughly a sixth are singletons. The source was PBMCs, collected about 5 days after the first yellow fever vaccination. These receptors all stem from a man aged 18 to 30 who received the YFV17D yellow fever vaccine. Both conserved end residues are part of each CDR3. A D gene is named only where the DNA matches it firmly. The size field is filled for only some rows; it gives once, few, many or a size class.

cdr3_aa | cdr3_nt | v_call | clone_size | d_call | j_call
CASISTETNTEAFF | TGTGCCAGTATTAGCACCGAGACGAACACTGAAGCTTTCTTT | TRBV19 | NA | NA | TRBJ1-1
CASSLTGGSDTQYF | TGCGCCAGCAGCTTAACGGGGGGATCAGATACGCAGTATTTT | TRBV5-1 | NA | TRBD2 | TRBJ2-3
CASTRGGNTEAFF | TGTGCCAGCACCCGGGGGGGGAACACTGAAGCTTTCTTT | TRBV11-2 | NA | NA | TRBJ1-1
CASSHVGGDGEKLFF | TGTGCCAGCAGTCACGTGGGGGGCGATGGTGAAAAACTGTTTTTT | TRBV3-1 | many | NA | TRBJ1-4
CASSLQGARQPQHF | TGTGCCAGCAGCTTACAGGGGGCAAGGCAGCCCCAGCATTTT | TRBV5-5 | NA | TRBD1 | TRBJ1-5
CASRIPRGGRDGYTF | TGTGCCAGCAGAATTCCCAGGGGCGGGCGGGATGGCTACACCTTC | TRBV6-5 | NA | NA | TRBJ1-2
CASSLEVLGNTIYF | TGTGCCAGCAGCTTAGAGGTCTTAGGAAACACCATATATTTT | TRBV5-8 | NA | NA | TRBJ1-3
CASSPYLPPETQYF | TGTGCCAGCAGTCCCTATCTACCGCCAGAGACCCAGTACTTC | TRBV6-1 | few | NA | TRBJ2-5
CASSIRGGAGPIQETQYF | TGTGCCAGCAGCATCCGCGGGGGGGCGGGCCCCATACAAGAGACCCAGTACTTC | TRBV11-2 | few | TRBD2 | TRBJ2-5
CAWSVNRRKITDTQYF | TGTGCCTGGAGTGTAAATCGGAGGAAAATCACAGATACGCAGTATTTT | TRBV30 | few | NA | TRBJ2-3
CASSPERSFGVLRGYTF | TGTGCCAGCAGCCCAGAACGCAGTTTTGGGGTTTTGAGGGGCTACACCTTC | TRBV7-2 | few | NA | TRBJ1-2
CASSDNQETQYF | TGCGCCAGCAGCGACAACCAAGAGACCCAGTACTTC | TRBV5-1 | few | NA | TRBJ2-5
CASSLATVGQPQHF | TGTGCCAGCAGCTTAGCTACAGTGGGGCAGCCCCAGCATTTT | TRBV7-8 | few | NA | TRBJ1-5
CAGRRPGEETQYF | TGTGCCGGCCGCCGCCCAGGGGAGGAGACCCAGTACTTC | TRBV7-2 | NA | NA | TRBJ2-5
CASSFVEGSGYTF | TGTGCCAGCAGTTTTGTGGAAGGGAGCGGCTACACCTTC | TRBV28 | few | NA | TRBJ1-2
CASTLLSQPQHF | TGTGCCAGCACCCTCCTGAGCCAGCCCCAGCATTTT | TRBV28 | few | NA | TRBJ1-5
CSASGTSVYNEQFF | TGCAGCGCTTCCGGGACTAGCGTCTACAATGAGCAGTTCTTC | TRBV29-1 | NA | TRBD2 | TRBJ2-1
CASGTGEPGANVLTF | TGCGCCAGCGGGACAGGGGAACCTGGGGCCAACGTCCTGACTTTC | TRBV5-1 | NA | TRBD1 | TRBJ2-6
CASSPAGHEQYF | TGTGCCAGCAGTCCAGCAGGCCACGAGCAGTACTTC | TRBV12-3/TRBV12-4 | few | NA | TRBJ2-7
CASRGTSGAYEQYF | TGTGCCAGCAGGGGGACTAGCGGGGCCTACGAGCAGTACTTC | TRBV6-1 | NA | TRBD2 | TRBJ2-7